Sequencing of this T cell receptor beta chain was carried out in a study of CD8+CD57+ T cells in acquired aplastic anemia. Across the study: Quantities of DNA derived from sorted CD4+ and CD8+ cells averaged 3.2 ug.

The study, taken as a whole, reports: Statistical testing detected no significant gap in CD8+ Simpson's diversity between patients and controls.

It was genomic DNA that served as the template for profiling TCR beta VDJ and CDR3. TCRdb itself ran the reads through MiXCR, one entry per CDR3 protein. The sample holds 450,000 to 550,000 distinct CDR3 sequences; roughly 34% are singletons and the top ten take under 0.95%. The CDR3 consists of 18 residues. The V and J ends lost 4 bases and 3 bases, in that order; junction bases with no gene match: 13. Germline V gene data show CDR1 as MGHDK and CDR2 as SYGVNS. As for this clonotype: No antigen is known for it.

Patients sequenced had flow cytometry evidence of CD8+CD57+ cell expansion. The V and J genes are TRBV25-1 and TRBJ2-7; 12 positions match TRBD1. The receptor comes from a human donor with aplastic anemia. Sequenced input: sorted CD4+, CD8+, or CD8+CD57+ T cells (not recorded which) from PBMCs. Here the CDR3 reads CASSAGTGGAGGDYEQYF. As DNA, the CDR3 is TGTGCCAGCAGTGCCGGGACAGGGGGCGCGGGGGGTGACTACGAGCAGTACTTC.